The clone carrying this T cell receptor (beta chain) appeared a few times. Its antigen is currently unknown. As part of library construction, unique molecular identifiers were attached to individual cDNA molecules. TCRdb itself ran the 5' RACE reads through MiXCR, one entry per CDR3 protein. Counted here are tens of thousands of distinct CDR3 sequences, roughly 15% occurring once; the ten biggest clones make up nearly 4%. This sample is part of a study of early T cells in non-severe SARS-CoV-2 infection. Overall study context: Whole-blood bulk RNA, unsorted, was sequenced, and chains were unpaired.

CDR3 length equals 15 residues. Trimming shortened V by 6 bases and J by 5 bases, and 19 bases separated the two germline ends. The germline CDR1 and CDR2 sequences are LGHDT and YNNKEL (reference sequence). Study outcomes and limitations: VDJdb matching skewed toward anti-spike CD8 responses, missing private and CD4 specificities.

Sequencing was performed on whole blood, taken at baseline. The TCR was taken from an adult who was a healthcare worker with PCR-confirmed SARS-CoV-2 infection or an uninfected control (not recorded which). The J gene is TRBJ2-5, the V gene TRBV3-1, with D tentatively TRBD1 (6 bases). CDR3 coding DNA: TGTGCCAGCAGTCCCAGGGGAGAGTTGTCGGAGACCCAGTACTTC. Encoded protein: CASSPRGELSETQYF.